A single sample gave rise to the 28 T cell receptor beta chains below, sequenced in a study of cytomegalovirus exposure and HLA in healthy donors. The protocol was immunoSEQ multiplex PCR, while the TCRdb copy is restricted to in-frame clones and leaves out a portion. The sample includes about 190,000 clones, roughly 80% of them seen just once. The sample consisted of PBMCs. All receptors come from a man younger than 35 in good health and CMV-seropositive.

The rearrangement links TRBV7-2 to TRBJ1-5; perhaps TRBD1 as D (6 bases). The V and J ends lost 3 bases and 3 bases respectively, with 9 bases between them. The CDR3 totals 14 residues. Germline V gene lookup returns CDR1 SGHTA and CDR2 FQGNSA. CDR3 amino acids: CASSFGQHNQPQHF. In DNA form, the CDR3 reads TGTGCCAGCAGCTTTGGACAGCACAATCAGCCCCAGCATTTT.

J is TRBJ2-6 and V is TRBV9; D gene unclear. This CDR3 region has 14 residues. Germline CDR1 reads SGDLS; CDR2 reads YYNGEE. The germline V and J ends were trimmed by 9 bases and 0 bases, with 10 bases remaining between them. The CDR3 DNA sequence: TGTGCCATCCCGCCGGGCTCTGGGGCCAACGTCCTGACTTTC. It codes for CAIPPGSGANVLTF.

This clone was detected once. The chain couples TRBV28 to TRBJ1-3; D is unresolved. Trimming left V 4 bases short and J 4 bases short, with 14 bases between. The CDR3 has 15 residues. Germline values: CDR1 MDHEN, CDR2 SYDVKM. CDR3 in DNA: TGTGCCAGCAGTTCCCCATTGGGAGCCGGAAACACCATATATTTT. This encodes CASSSPLGAGNTIYF.

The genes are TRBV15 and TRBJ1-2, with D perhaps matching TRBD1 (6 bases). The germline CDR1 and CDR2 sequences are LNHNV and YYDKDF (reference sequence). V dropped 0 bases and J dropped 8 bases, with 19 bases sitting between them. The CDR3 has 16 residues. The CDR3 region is CATSRDRAGEMGGYTF. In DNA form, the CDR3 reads TGTGCCACCAGCAGAGATCGCGCAGGGGAGATGGGCGGCTACACCTTC.

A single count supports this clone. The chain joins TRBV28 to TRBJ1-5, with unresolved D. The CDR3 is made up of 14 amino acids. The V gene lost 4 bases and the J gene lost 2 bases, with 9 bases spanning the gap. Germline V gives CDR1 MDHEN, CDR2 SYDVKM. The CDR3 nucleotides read TGTGCCAGCAGTTCCGGCAGGCGCAATCAGCCCCAGCATTTT. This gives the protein CASSSGRRNQPQHF.

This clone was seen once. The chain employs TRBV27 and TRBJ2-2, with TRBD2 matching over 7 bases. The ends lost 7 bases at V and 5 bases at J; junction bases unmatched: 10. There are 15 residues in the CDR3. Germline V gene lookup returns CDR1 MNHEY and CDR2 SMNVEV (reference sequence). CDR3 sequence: CASTILGGGTGELFF. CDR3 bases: TGTGCCAGCACCATCCTGGGCGGGGGAACCGGGGAGCTGTTTTTT.

Here the CDR3 reads CASSPGTGINEQFF. The CDR3 DNA follows: TGTGCCAGCAGCCCTGGGACAGGGATCAATGAGCAGTTCTTC. The chain couples TRBV28 to TRBJ2-1, with TRBD1 identical over 9 bases. Germline lookup yields CDR1 MDHEN and CDR2 SYDVKM. J gave up 6 bases and V 6 bases, and 6 bases lay outside the gene matches. CDR3 length equals 14 residues.

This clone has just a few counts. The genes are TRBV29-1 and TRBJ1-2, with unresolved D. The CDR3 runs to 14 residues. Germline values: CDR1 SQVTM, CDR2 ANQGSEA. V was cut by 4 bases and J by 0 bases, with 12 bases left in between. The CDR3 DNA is TGCAGCGTTGCGGCGGGAGGAGCTAACTATGGCTACACCTTC. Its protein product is CSVAAGGANYGYTF.

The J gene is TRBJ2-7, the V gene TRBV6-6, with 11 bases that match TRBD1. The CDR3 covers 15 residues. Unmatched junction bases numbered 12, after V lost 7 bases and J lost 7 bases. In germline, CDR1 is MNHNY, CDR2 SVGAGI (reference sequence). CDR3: CASNAGGQGAREQYF. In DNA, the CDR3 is TGTGCCAGCAATGCGGGAGGACAGGGGGCGCGAGAGCAGTACTTC.

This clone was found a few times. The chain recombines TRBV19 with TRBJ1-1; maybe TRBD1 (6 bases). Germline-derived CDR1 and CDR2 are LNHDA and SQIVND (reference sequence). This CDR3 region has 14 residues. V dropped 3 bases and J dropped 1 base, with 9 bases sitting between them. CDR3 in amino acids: CASSIGTTNTEAFF. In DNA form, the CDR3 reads TGTGCCAGTAGTATCGGGACAACGAACACTGAAGCTTTCTTT.

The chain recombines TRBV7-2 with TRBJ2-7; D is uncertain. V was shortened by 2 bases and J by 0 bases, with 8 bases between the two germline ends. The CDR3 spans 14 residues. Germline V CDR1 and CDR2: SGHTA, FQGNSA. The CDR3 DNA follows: TGTGCCAGCAGCTTATTACAGAACTCCTACGAGCAGTACTTC. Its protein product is CASSLLQNSYEQYF.

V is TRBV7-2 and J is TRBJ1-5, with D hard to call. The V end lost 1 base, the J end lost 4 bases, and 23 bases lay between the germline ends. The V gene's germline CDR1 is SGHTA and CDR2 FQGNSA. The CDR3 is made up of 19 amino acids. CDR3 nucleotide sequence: TGTGCCAGCAGCTTAGTGTCGGCGAGTTTTGGACGACTAAATCAGCCCCAGCATTTT. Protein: CASSLVSASFGRLNQPQHF.

The CDR3 sequence is CASSPQGSGANVLTF. DNA for the CDR3: TGTGCCAGCAGCCCACAGGGATCCGGGGCCAACGTCCTGACTTTC. V and J are TRBV6-1 and TRBJ2-6; D perhaps matches TRBD1 (6 bases). CDR1 and CDR2 from the germline V gene are MNHNS and SASEGT. This CDR3 is built from 15 residues. Deletions cut 6 bases from V and 4 bases from J, with 13 bases between.

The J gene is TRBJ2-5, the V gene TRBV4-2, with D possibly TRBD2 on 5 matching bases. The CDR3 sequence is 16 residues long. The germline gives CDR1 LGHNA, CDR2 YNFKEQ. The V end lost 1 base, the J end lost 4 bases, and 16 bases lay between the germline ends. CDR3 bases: TGTGCCAGCAGCCAAGGAGGTACGGGATCAGGAGAGACCCAGTACTTC. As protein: CASSQGGTGSGETQYF.

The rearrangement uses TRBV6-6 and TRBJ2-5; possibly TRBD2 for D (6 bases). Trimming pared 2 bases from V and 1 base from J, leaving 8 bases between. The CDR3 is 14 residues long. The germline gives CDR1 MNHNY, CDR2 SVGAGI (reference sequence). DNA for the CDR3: TGTGCCAGCAGTTACCCGGGGGTCCAAGAGACCCAGTACTTC. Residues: CASSYPGVQETQYF.

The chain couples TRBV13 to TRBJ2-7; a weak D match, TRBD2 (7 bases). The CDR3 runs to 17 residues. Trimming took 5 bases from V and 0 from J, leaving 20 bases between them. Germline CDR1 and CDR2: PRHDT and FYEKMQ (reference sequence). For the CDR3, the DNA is TGTGCCAGCAGCCGCAGGGGCCCTAGCGGAGACTCCTACGAGCAGTACTTC. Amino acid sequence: CASSRRGPSGDSYEQYF.

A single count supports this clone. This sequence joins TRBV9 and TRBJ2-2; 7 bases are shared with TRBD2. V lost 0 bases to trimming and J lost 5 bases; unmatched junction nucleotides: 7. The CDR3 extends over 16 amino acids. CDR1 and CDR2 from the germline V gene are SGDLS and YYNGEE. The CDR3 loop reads CASSVGGGSGTGELFF. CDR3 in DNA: TGTGCCAGCAGCGTAGGGGGCGGGAGTGGTACCGGGGAGCTGTTTTTT.

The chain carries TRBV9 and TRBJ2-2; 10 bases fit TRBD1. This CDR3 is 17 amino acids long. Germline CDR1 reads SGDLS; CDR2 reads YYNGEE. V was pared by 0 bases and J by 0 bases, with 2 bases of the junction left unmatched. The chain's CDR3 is CASSVVGTGANTGELFF. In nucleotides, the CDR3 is TGTGCCAGCAGCGTAGTGGGGACAGGGGCGAACACCGGGGAGCTGTTTTTT. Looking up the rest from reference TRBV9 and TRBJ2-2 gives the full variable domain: DSGVTQTPKHLITATGQRVTLRCSPRSGDLSVYWYQQSLDQGLQFLIQYYNGEERAKGNILERFSAQQFPDLHSELNLSSLELGDSALYFCASSVVGTGANTGELFFGEGSRLTVL.

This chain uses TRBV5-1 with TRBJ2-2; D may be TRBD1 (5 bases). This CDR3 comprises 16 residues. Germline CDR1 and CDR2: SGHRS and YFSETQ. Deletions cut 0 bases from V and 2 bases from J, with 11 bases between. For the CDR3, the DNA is TGCGCCAGCAGCTTGGCGCTGGGGCTAAACACCGGGGAGCTGTTTTTT. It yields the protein CASSLALGLNTGELFF.

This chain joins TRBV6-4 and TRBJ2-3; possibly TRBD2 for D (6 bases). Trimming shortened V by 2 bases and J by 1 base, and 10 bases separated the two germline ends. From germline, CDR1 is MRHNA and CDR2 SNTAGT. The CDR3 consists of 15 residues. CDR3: CASSDVGGGTDTQYF. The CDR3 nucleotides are TGTGCCAGCAGTGACGTGGGAGGCGGCACAGATACGCAGTATTTT.

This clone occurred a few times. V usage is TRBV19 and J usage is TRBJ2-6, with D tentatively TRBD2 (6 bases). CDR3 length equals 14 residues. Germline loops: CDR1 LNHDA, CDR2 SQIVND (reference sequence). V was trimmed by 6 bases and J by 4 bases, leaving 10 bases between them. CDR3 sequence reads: CASREGFGANVLTF. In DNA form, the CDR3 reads TGTGCCAGTAGGGAGGGGTTCGGGGCCAACGTCCTGACTTTC. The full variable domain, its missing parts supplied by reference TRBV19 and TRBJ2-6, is DGGITQSPKYLFRKEGQNVTLSCEQNLNHDAMYWYRQDPGQGLRLIYYSQIVNDFQKGDIAEGYSVSREKKESFPLTVTSAQKNPTAFYLCASREGFGANVLTFGAGSRLTVL.

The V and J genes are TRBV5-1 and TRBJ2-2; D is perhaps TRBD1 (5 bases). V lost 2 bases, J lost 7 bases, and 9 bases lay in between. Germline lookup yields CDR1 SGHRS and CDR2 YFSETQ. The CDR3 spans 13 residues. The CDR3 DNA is TGCGCCAGCAGCTTAGGGGTCGGCGGGGAGCTGTTTTTT. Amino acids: CASSLGVGGELFF.

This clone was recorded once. CDR3 residues: CASSSPEGWTEAFF. CDR3 bases: TGTGCCAGCAGTTCTCCGGAGGGCTGGACTGAAGCTTTCTTT. This chain uses TRBV6-5 with TRBJ1-1; D ambiguous. This CDR3 spans 14 amino acids. Trimming removed 4 bases from V and 5 bases from J, with 14 bases in between. Germline V gene sequence: CDR1 MNHEY, CDR2 SVGAGI.

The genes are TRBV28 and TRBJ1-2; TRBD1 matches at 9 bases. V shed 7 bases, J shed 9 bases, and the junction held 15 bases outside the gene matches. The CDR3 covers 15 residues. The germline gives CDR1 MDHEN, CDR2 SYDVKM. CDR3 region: CASTHRRDRATRYTF. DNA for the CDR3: TGTGCCAGCACTCATCGGCGGGACAGGGCCACCCGCTACACCTTC.

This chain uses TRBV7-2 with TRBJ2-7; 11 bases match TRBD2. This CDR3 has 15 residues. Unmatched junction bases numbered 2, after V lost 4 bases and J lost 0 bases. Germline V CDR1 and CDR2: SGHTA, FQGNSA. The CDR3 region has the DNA TGTGCCAGCAGCTCCACTAGCGGGAGCTCCTACGAGCAGTACTTC. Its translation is CASSSTSGSSYEQYF.

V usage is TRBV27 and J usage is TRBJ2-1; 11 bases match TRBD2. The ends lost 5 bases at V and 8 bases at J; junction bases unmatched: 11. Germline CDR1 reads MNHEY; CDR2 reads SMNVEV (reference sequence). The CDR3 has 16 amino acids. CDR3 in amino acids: CASSGPGTSGGDEQFF. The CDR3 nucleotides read TGTGCCAGCAGTGGGCCCGGGACTAGCGGAGGTGATGAGCAGTTCTTC.

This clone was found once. The CDR3 coding sequence is TGTGCCAGCAGTCTCCCTTGGGGCGACGAGCAGTACTTC. Protein product: CASSLPWGDEQYF. The chain employs TRBV28 and TRBJ2-7, with D possibly matching TRBD1 (5 bases). This CDR3 comprises 13 residues. Deletions cut 5 bases from V and 5 bases from J, with 13 bases between. Germline V CDR1 and CDR2: MDHEN, SYDVKM.

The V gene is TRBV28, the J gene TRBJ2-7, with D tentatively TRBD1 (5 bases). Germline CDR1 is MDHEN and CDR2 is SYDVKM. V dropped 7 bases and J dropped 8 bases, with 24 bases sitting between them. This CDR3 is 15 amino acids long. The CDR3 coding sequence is TGTGCCAGCACTCAAAGGGGCATCCCCTCCCTACAGCAGTACTTC. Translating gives CASTQRGIPSLQQYF. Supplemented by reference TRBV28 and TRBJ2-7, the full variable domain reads DVKVTQSSRYLVKRTGEKVFLECVQDMDHENMFWYRQDPGLGLRLIYFSYDVKMKEKGDIPEGYSVSREKKERFSLILESASTNQTSMYLCASTQRGIPSLQQYFGPGTRLTVT.